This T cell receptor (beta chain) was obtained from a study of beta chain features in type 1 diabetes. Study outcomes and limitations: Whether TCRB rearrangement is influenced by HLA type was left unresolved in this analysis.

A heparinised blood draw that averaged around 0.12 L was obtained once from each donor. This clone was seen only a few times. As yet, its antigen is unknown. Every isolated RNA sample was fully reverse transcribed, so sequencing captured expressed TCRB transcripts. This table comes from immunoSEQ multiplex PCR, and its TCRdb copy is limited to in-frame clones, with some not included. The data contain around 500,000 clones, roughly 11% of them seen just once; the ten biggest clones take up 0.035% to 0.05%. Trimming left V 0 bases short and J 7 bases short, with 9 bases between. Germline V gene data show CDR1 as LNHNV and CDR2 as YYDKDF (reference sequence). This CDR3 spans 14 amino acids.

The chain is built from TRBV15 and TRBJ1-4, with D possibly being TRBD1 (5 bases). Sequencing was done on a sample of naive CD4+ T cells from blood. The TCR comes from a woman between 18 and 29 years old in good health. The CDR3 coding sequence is TGTGCCACCAGCAGAGATCCAGGGATTGAAAAACTGTTTTTT. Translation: CATSRDPGIEKLFF.